Listed below are T cell receptor beta chains from one sample, sequenced in a study of T cell clones after liver transplantation. The protocol was immunoSEQ multiplex PCR, while the TCRdb copy is restricted to in-frame clones and leaves out a portion. The table has about 80,000 clones, roughly 80% seen once; the top ten hold approximately 0.43%. The sample consisted of CD4+ T cells from blood, taken 45 to 47 months after liver transplant. These receptors were taken from a human patient who received a liver transplant. These T cells may partly come from the graft donor. The CDR3 runs from the conserved cysteine through the conserved F or W. Fields, in order: CDR3 protein, CDR3 DNA, J gene, clone size, D gene, V gene. The D gene is left open where the match is weak. Some rows have no size entry. The others give once, few or many, or a class for an expanded clone.

CASSRSGFGTDTQYF,TGTGCCAGCAGCCGCAGCGGGTTCGGCACAGATACGCAGTATTTT,TRBJ2-3,once,.,TRBV7-2
CASSRDRGLGTQYF,TGTGCCAGCAGCCGGGACAGGGGGCTCGGTACGCAGTATTTT,TRBJ2-3,.,TRBD1,TRBV6-5
CAISDTSARNYNEQFF,TGTGCCATCAGTGATACGTCGGCCCGAAACTACAATGAGCAGTTCTTC,TRBJ2-1,.,.,TRBV10-3
CASSLRENNQPQHF,TGTGCCAGCAGTTTAAGAGAGAACAATCAGCCCCAGCATTTT,TRBJ1-5,few,.,TRBV27
CASSSGLAGASTGELFF,TGTGCCAGCAGCTCGGGACTAGCGGGAGCGAGCACCGGGGAGCTGTTTTTT,TRBJ2-2,.,TRBD2,TRBV7-2
CASSQRGTGGEAFF,TGTGCCAGCAGCCAAAGGGGGACAGGGGGCGAAGCTTTCTTT,TRBJ1-1,.,TRBD1,TRBV11-2
CASSLRTKETQYF,TGTGCCAGCAGCTTAAGGACAAAAGAGACCCAGTACTTC,TRBJ2-5,.,.,TRBV11-1
CASSFATGNSYEQYF,TGCGCCAGCAGCTTTGCGACAGGGAACTCCTACGAGCAGTACTTC,TRBJ2-7,.,TRBD1,TRBV5-1
CASSTTGGGSQPQHF,TGTGCCAGCAGCACTACAGGGGGAGGGAGTCAGCCCCAGCATTTT,TRBJ1-5,once,TRBD1,TRBV7-9
CASSPQEGGLGNQPQHF,TGTGCCAGCTCACCCCAAGAAGGGGGCCTTGGCAATCAGCCCCAGCATTTT,TRBJ1-5,.,TRBD1,TRBV18
CASSRRGTGGAVNTGELFF,TGTGCCAGCAGCCGAAGGGGGACAGGGGGCGCGGTAAACACCGGGGAGCTGTTTTTT,TRBJ2-2,.,TRBD1,TRBV7-6
CASRKQGKLDGANVLTF,TGTGCCAGCAGAAAACAGGGTAAACTGGACGGGGCCAACGTCCTGACTTTC,TRBJ2-6,few,.,TRBV7-3
CASSLGGVYEQYF,TGTGCCAGCAGTTTAGGTGGGGTCTACGAGCAGTACTTC,TRBJ2-7,.,.,TRBV28
CASSEAVPQHF,TGTGCCAGCAGTGAAGCTGTTCCCCAGCATTTT,TRBJ1-5,.,.,TRBV6-1
CASSFRDSSTDTQYF,TGCGCCAGCAGCTTCCGGGACAGTAGCACAGATACGCAGTATTTT,TRBJ2-3,.,TRBD1,TRBV5-1
CASLGETTGEAFF,TGTGCCAGCTTGGGAGAGACGACGGGTGAAGCTTTCTTT,TRBJ1-1,.,.,TRBV18
CASRIILAGKNEQFF,TGTGCCAGCAGAATCATACTAGCGGGGAAAAATGAGCAGTTCTTC,TRBJ2-1,.,TRBD2,TRBV6-5
CASSSVLQGYSYEQYF,TGTGCCAGCAGTTCCGTCCTACAGGGGTACTCCTACGAGCAGTACTTC,TRBJ2-7,.,TRBD1,TRBV28
CASSEVRNQPQHF,TGTGCCAGCAGTGAGGTACGGAATCAGCCCCAGCATTTT,TRBJ1-5,.,.,TRBV6-1
CASSLERSYNEQFF,TGTGCCAGCAGCTTGGAGCGGTCCTACAATGAGCAGTTCTTC,TRBJ2-1,.,.,TRBV5-4
CASSWPGQGASGNSYNEQFF,TGCGCCAGCAGCTGGCCGGGACAGGGGGCTAGCGGCAACTCCTACAATGAGCAGTTCTTC,TRBJ2-1,.,TRBD1,TRBV5-1
CASRPGQGRTVEQFF,TGTGCCAGCAGACCAGGACAGGGGCGCACCGTTGAGCAGTTCTTC,TRBJ2-1,.,TRBD1,TRBV28
CASSAGLSGNTIYF,TGTGCCAGCAGTGCCGGACTCTCTGGAAACACCATATATTTT,TRBJ1-3,.,.,TRBV2
CASSSGQIPMNTEAFF,TGCGCCAGCAGCTCCGGACAAATCCCCATGAACACTGAAGCTTTCTTT,TRBJ1-1,.,.,TRBV5-1
CASSLWSDTQYF,TGTGCCAGCAGTTTGTGGTCAGATACGCAGTATTTT,TRBJ2-3,.,.,TRBV6-6
CASSLLTGTGGTDTQYF,TGTGCCAGCAGCTTACTAACCGGGACAGGGGGCACAGATACGCAGTATTTT,TRBJ2-3,.,TRBD1,TRBV13
CASRRGLNSGNTIYF,TGTGCCAGCAGAAGGGGCCTCAACTCTGGAAACACCATATATTTT,TRBJ1-3,.,.,TRBV6-6
CASSLVGPSSTDTQYF,TGTGCCAGCAGCTTAGTAGGCCCCTCTAGCACAGATACGCAGTATTTT,TRBJ2-3,.,.,TRBV7-2
CASSGRGLGSEQYF,TGTGCCAGCAGTGGTAGGGGGCTCGGCTCCGAGCAGTACTTC,TRBJ2-7,.,TRBD1,TRBV11-2
CASSQDFGGGNTIYF,TGTGCCAGCAGCCAAGATTTCGGGGGTGGAAACACCATATATTTT,TRBJ1-3,.,.,TRBV14
CASSIWGSGEQYF,TGTGCCAGTAGTATATGGGGCTCTGGCGAGCAGTACTTC,TRBJ2-7,once,.,TRBV19
CATSRFDRAGTEAFF,TGTGCCACCAGCAGATTCGACAGGGCAGGCACTGAAGCTTTCTTT,TRBJ1-1,.,TRBD1,TRBV15
CASSLGPRGNQPQHF,TGTGCCAGCAGCTTGGGCCCTCGGGGCAATCAGCCCCAGCATTTT,TRBJ1-5,.,.,TRBV5-4
CASSLVHRSTSYEQYF,TGCGCCAGCAGCTTGGTTCACAGATCAACTTCCTACGAGCAGTACTTC,TRBJ2-7,few,.,TRBV5-1
CASSYDFNTGELFF,TGTGCCAGCAGTTATGACTTCAACACCGGGGAGCTGTTTTTT,TRBJ2-2,.,.,TRBV6-5
CASSSEILPGRRTLPGTEAFF,TGCGCCAGCAGCTCCGAGATCTTGCCGGGACGGAGGACCTTACCCGGCACTGAAGCTTTCTTT,TRBJ1-1,.,.,TRBV5-1
CASSSTGQGPADTQYF,TGCGCCAGCAGCTCTACCGGACAGGGGCCCGCAGATACGCAGTATTTT,TRBJ2-3,.,TRBD1,TRBV5-1
CASRYNEQFF,TGTGCCAGCCGTTACAATGAGCAGTTCTTC,TRBJ2-1,.,.,TRBV6-1
CASSGRMSNYGYTF,TGTGCCAGCAGCGGTAGGATGTCAAACTATGGCTACACCTTC,TRBJ1-2,.,.,TRBV7-2
CASSGGTRSYNEQFF,TGCGCCAGCAGCGGGGGGACACGGTCCTACAATGAGCAGTTCTTC,TRBJ2-1,.,.,TRBV5-1
CASSSPGGGTEAFF,TGTGCCAGCAGTTCTCCGGGGGGAGGCACTGAAGCTTTCTTT,TRBJ1-1,.,.,TRBV28
CASSFVGGLGGYTF,TGTGCCAGCAGCTTCGTAGGGGGGCTAGGAGGCTACACCTTC,TRBJ1-2,.,.,TRBV7-9
CASSFDSRSYEQYF,TGTGCCAGCAGTTTCGACAGTCGCTCCTACGAGCAGTACTTC,TRBJ2-7,few,.,TRBV28
CASSLSGSSDTQYF,TGTGCCAGCAGCTTGAGCGGGAGCTCAGATACGCAGTATTTT,TRBJ2-3,.,TRBD2,TRBV7-9
CASSSGTGHEQYF,TGCGCCAGCAGCTCCGGGACAGGACACGAGCAGTACTTC,TRBJ2-7,.,TRBD1,TRBV5-1
CASSPWDRNQPQHF,TGTGCCAGCAGCCCATGGGACAGAAATCAGCCCCAGCATTTT,TRBJ1-5,.,TRBD1,TRBV9
CAWSQGGQPQHF,TGTGCCTGGAGTCAGGGGGGCCAGCCCCAGCATTTT,TRBJ1-5,.,TRBD1,TRBV30
CASKGQFYEQYF,TGTGCCAGCAAGGGACAGTTCTACGAGCAGTACTTC,TRBJ2-7,.,TRBD1,TRBV25-1
CASSSDSNTEAFF,TGTGCCAGCAGCTCTGACTCGAACACTGAAGCTTTCTTT,TRBJ1-1,.,.,TRBV7-3